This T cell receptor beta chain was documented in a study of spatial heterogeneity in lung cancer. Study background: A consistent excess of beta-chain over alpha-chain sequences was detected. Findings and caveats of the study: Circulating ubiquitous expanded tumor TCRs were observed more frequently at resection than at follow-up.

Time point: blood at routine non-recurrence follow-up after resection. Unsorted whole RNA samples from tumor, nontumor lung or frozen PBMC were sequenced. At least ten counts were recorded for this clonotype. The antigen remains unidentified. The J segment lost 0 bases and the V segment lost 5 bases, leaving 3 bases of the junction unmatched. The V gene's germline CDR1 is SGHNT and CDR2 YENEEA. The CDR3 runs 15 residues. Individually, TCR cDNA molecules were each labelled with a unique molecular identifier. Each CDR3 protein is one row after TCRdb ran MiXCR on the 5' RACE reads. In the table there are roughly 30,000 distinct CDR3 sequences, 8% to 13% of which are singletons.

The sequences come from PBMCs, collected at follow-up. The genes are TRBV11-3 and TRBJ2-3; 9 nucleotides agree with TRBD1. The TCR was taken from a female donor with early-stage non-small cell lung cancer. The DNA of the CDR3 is TGTGCCAGCAGCCACGGACAGGGGAGCACAGATACGCAGTATTTT. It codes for CASSHGQGSTDTQYF.